These T cell receptor beta chains were read from a single sample in a study of T cells expressing NK-cell markers. TCRdb re-called the 5' RACE reads; one entry per CDR3 protein, DNA not given. The table counts about 460,000 distinct CDR3 sequences; more than 1.4% lies in the top ten. The sequencing input was blood T cells: a sorted CD56 or NKG2C T cell subset, CD4+ or CD8+ T cells, or bulk PBMC T cells (not recorded which). These receptors were collected from a woman aged 45-65 years in good health. CDR3s include the opening cysteine and the closing phenylalanine or tryptophan. Fields, in order: CDR3 protein, V gene, J gene.

cdr3_aa: CASTPTGGLYNEQFF
v_call: TRBV12-3/TRBV12-4
j_call: TRBJ2-1

cdr3_aa: CASSRKGEAFF
v_call: TRBV6-1
j_call: TRBJ1-1

cdr3_aa: CASSHLGPSYEQYF
v_call: TRBV3-1
j_call: TRBJ2-7

cdr3_aa: CASSQRGERNYGYTF
v_call: TRBV3-1
j_call: TRBJ1-2

cdr3_aa: CASSQLGGAGNTIYF
v_call: TRBV11-2
j_call: TRBJ1-3

cdr3_aa: CSAREGGGVGELFF
v_call: TRBV20-1
j_call: TRBJ2-2

cdr3_aa: CASSTFPGTGDTQYF
v_call: TRBV5-5
j_call: TRBJ2-3

cdr3_aa: CASSYPGAYPQPQHF
v_call: TRBV6-6
j_call: TRBJ1-5

cdr3_aa: CASSRDRGRGYTF
v_call: TRBV12-3/TRBV12-4
j_call: TRBJ1-2

cdr3_aa: CASSFGQGGTDTQYF
v_call: TRBV6-6
j_call: TRBJ2-3

cdr3_aa: CASSKPRTGELFF
v_call: TRBV21-1
j_call: TRBJ2-2

cdr3_aa: CASSLAGGGQDTQYF
v_call: TRBV5-1
j_call: TRBJ2-3

cdr3_aa: CASSQGGQAVYEQYF
v_call: TRBV3-1
j_call: TRBJ2-7

cdr3_aa: CASSASGKSNQPQHF
v_call: TRBV5-1
j_call: TRBJ1-5

cdr3_aa: CASSLRTSGRNTYEQYF
v_call: TRBV5-1
j_call: TRBJ2-7

cdr3_aa: CASSLGDGGQYF
v_call: TRBV28
j_call: TRBJ2-5

cdr3_aa: CSVEVGSGSTDTQYF
v_call: TRBV29-1
j_call: TRBJ2-3

cdr3_aa: CASSQSGLQNNEQFF
v_call: TRBV3-1
j_call: TRBJ2-1

cdr3_aa: CASSFPGTGGREETQYF
v_call: TRBV12-3/TRBV12-4
j_call: TRBJ2-5

cdr3_aa: CASSLLPTSGTNTGELFF
v_call: TRBV9
j_call: TRBJ2-2

cdr3_aa: CASSGHMGQGLGNEQFF
v_call: TRBV6-1
j_call: TRBJ2-1

cdr3_aa: CASRLGTSGRAYEQYF
v_call: TRBV25-1
j_call: TRBJ2-7

cdr3_aa: CASSKVKGSGGYTF
v_call: TRBV21-1
j_call: TRBJ1-2

cdr3_aa: CAIRSGGTNTEAFF
v_call: TRBV10-3
j_call: TRBJ1-1

cdr3_aa: CASSLGKTKGEETQYF
v_call: TRBV5-1
j_call: TRBJ2-5

cdr3_aa: CASSLGNSPLHF
v_call: TRBV5-1
j_call: TRBJ1-6

cdr3_aa: CATLSGTSSYEQYF
v_call: TRBV10-3
j_call: TRBJ2-7

cdr3_aa: CASSSRRSGIPYNEQFF
v_call: TRBV3-1
j_call: TRBJ2-1

cdr3_aa: CASSGLADNEQFF
v_call: TRBV6-6
j_call: TRBJ2-1

cdr3_aa: CASSSPTGPSYTDTQYF
v_call: TRBV27
j_call: TRBJ2-3

cdr3_aa: CASSQSRVWPSGSPYNEQFF
v_call: TRBV23-1
j_call: TRBJ2-1

cdr3_aa: CASRRGTANSPLHF
v_call: TRBV2
j_call: TRBJ1-6

cdr3_aa: CASSQEWRQSTDTQYF
v_call: TRBV3-1
j_call: TRBJ2-3

cdr3_aa: CAISEIGQNGYGYTF
v_call: TRBV10-3
j_call: TRBJ1-2

cdr3_aa: CSANLTSGRASEQYF
v_call: TRBV20-1
j_call: TRBJ2-7

cdr3_aa: CASSLEAVTSYEQYF
v_call: TRBV5-5
j_call: TRBJ2-7